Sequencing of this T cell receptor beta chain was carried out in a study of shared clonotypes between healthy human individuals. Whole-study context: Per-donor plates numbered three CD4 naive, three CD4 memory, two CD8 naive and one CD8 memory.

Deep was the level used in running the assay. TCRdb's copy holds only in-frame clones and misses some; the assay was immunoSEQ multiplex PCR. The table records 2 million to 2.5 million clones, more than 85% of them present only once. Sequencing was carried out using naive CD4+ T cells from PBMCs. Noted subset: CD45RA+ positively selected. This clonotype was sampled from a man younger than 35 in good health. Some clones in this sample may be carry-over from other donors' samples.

CDR3 nucleotide sequence: TGTGCCAGCAGTTTATGGGGGGCTGGGGAGACCCAGTACTTC. Encoded protein: CASSLWGAGETQYF. The chain joins TRBV28 to TRBJ2-5; D perhaps matches TRBD1 (6 bases). This CDR3 has 14 amino acids. CDR1 is MDHEN and CDR2 is SYDVKM in the germline V gene. Trimming shortened V by 0 bases and J by 5 bases, and 10 bases separated the two germline ends.